Listed here are 17 T cell receptor beta chains from one sample, sequenced in a study of blood T cells in healthy people across ages. A sample-barcoded 5' primer and a J-beta primer mix were used in a second PCR of about 6 to 11 cycles. TCRdb ran MiXCR on the 5' RACE reads and lists one entry per CDR3 protein. The sample carries about 830,000 distinct CDR3 sequences, 55% to 65% recorded once. The sample was blood. All receptors derive from a young man in good health.

The chain couples TRBV10-3 to TRBJ2-1, with 11 bases lining up with TRBD2. This CDR3 has 16 residues. Per germline, CDR1 ENHRY and CDR2 SYGVKD. With 0 bases clipped from V and 7 bases from J, the junction kept 5 bases outside the gene matches. CDR3 protein: CAISESSGGASNEQFF. CDR3 in DNA: TGTGCCATCAGTGAGTCTAGCGGGGGGGCCTCAAATGAGCAGTTCTTC.

The rearrangement links TRBV7-2 to TRBJ1-1, with D possibly matching TRBD1 (5 bases). Trimming took 1 base from V and 1 from J, leaving 10 bases between them. CDR3 length: 15 amino acids. The germline gives CDR1 SGHTA, CDR2 FQGNSA. The CDR3 reads CASSLGGVENTEAFF. DNA for the CDR3: TGTGCCAGCAGCTTAGGAGGGGTGGAGAACACTGAAGCTTTCTTT.

This clonotype has just a few counts. The rearrangement links TRBV7-2 to TRBJ2-4; 10 bases align to TRBD1. The ends lost 4 bases at V and 6 bases at J; junction bases unmatched: 6. The CDR3 has 15 residues. Looked up from germline, CDR1 is SGHTA and CDR2 is FQGNSA. CDR3 sequence reads: CASSWTRDRGNIQYF. The CDR3 DNA sequence: TGTGCCAGCAGCTGGACCCGGGACAGGGGAAACATTCAGTACTTC.

This rearrangement joins TRBV21-1 to TRBJ1-1; the table's D gene call, TRBD1, was not cross checked with the DNA. TRBV21-1 is a pseudogene. The CDR3 extends over 22 amino acids. The CDR3 spells CASSSRTQLEGVRPFMNTEAFF. The CDR3 DNA reads TGTGCCAGCAGCAGCCGGACCCAATTGGAGGGGGTTCGTCCTTTTATGAACACTGAAGCTTTCTTT.

V gene TRBV4-3 combines with J gene TRBJ2-7; D tentatively reads TRBD1 or TRBD2 (5 bases each). Trimming cost V 0 bases and J 2 bases, with 14 bases left between them. From germline, CDR1 is LGHNA and CDR2 YSLEER. The CDR3 has 16 residues. CDR3 region: CASSQEVGTVAYEQYF. As DNA, the CDR3 is TGCGCCAGCAGCCAAGAGGTAGGGACGGTGGCCTACGAGCAGTACTTC.

The table lists this clonotype with a count of one. V and J are TRBV20-1 and TRBJ1-2, with D unresolved. This CDR3 is built from 15 residues. Germline lookup yields CDR1 DFQATT and CDR2 SNEGSKA (reference sequence). V was shortened by 2 bases and J by 8 bases, with 21 bases between the two germline ends. This CDR3 is CSARRFGSAEVGYTF. The CDR3 region has the DNA TGCAGTGCTAGAAGGTTCGGGTCCGCGGAGGTGGGCTACACCTTC.

The rearrangement links TRBV29-1 to TRBJ2-1; tentatively, D is TRBD1 (6 bases). CDR1 is SQVTM and CDR2 is ANQGSEA in the germline V gene. The V end lost 1 base, the J end lost 6 bases, and 16 bases lay between the germline ends. This CDR3 contains 15 residues. CDR3 sequence reads: CSVEGLRRTANEQFF. The CDR3 DNA follows: TGCAGCGTTGAAGGGCTTCGAAGGACAGCCAATGAGCAGTTCTTC.

This clonotype has just one count. V gene TRBV28 combines with J gene TRBJ2-4, with D perhaps given as TRBD1 or TRBD2 (5 bases each). V gave up 5 bases and J gave up 3 bases, with 17 bases separating them. The CDR3 extends over 16 amino acids. From germline, CDR1 is MDHEN and CDR2 SYDVKM. CDR3 protein: CASSPLPGPSKNIQYF. The CDR3 nucleotides read TGTGCCAGCAGTCCTCTCCCGGGACCCAGCAAAAACATTCAGTACTTC.

The chain has TRBV18 and TRBJ2-7; possibly TRBD1 for D (5 bases). The CDR3 has 15 amino acids. In germline, CDR1 is KGHSH, CDR2 LQKENI. V dropped 5 bases and J dropped 3 bases, with 17 bases sitting between them. Written as DNA, the CDR3 is TGTGCCAGCTCAGGGCCCGAGACAGTAAACTACGAGCAGTACTTC. As protein: CASSGPETVNYEQYF.

The chain is built from TRBV7-2 and TRBJ2-5; D might be TRBD1 (5 bases). The J call may not be correct, given that the DNA end is closer to TRBJ2-7. The germline gives CDR1 SGHTA, CDR2 FQGNSA. The CDR3 contains 15 residues. The CDR3 region is CASSLVQGNPYEQYF. DNA of the CDR3: TGTGCCAGCAGCTTAGTTCAGGGTAACCCCTACGAGCAGTACTTC.

This chain connects TRBV7-2 to TRBJ1-1; the D gene is possibly TRBD1 (5 bases). The CDR3 sequence is 14 residues long. The V gene lost 0 bases and the J gene lost 7 bases, with 12 bases spanning the gap. Germline V gives CDR1 SGHTA, CDR2 FQGNSA. The CDR3 protein is CASSLAGGRGEAFF. CDR3 nucleotides: TGTGCCAGCAGCTTAGCCGGTGGAAGGGGTGAAGCTTTCTTT.

The rearrangement links TRBV6-5 to TRBJ2-4; unclear D gene. Trimming shortened V by 4 bases and J by 9 bases, and 16 bases separated the two germline ends. The CDR3 covers 14 residues. Germline loops: CDR1 MNHEY, CDR2 SVGAGI. The CDR3 sequence is CASSSGAAMGIQYF. Written as DNA, the CDR3 is TGTGCCAGCAGTTCAGGCGCAGCTATGGGCATTCAGTACTTC.

As regards this clonotype: A read error may be the cause here, since a much bigger clone is one base away. The chain carries TRBV29-1 and TRBJ2-5; no reliable D call. Germline V gene lookup returns CDR1 SQVTM and CDR2 ANQGSEA. The CDR3 spans 12 residues. V was shortened by 4 bases and J by 11 bases, with 17 bases between the two germline ends. CDR3 nucleotide sequence: TGCAGCGTTGTAAAGGGTTGGGATGAGCAGTACTTC. Translating gives CSVVKGWDEQYF. The whole variable domain, remainder taken from reference TRBV29-1 and TRBJ2-5, is SAVISQKPSRDICQRGTSLTIQCQVDSQVTMMFWYRQQPGQSLTLIATANQGSEATYESGFVIDKFPISRPNLTFSTLTVSNMSPEDSSIYLCSVVKGWDEQYFGPGTRLLVL.

The CDR3 loop is CSATGGANSPLHF. Here the CDR3 DNA reads TGCAGTGCCACGGGGGGCGCAAATTCACCCCTCCACTTT. The J gene is TRBJ1-6, the V gene TRBV20-1, with D maybe TRBD1 (6 bases). V lost 6 bases and J 7 bases, leaving 13 bases between the germline ends. CDR3 size: 13 residues. Germline CDR1 DFQATT, CDR2 SNEGSKA (reference sequence).

V usage is TRBV7-9 and J usage is TRBJ2-5, with D unclear. With 5 bases removed from V and 3 bases from J, the gap between germline ends came to 7 bases. CDR1 and CDR2 (germline): SEHNR, FQNEAQ (reference sequence). CDR3 size: 12 residues. The CDR3 bases are TGTGCCAGCAGCCCATTTGAAGAGACCCAGTACTTC. It translates to CASSPFEETQYF.

The chain combines TRBV5-5 with TRBJ1-4; D may be TRBD1 (6 bases). The germline V gene has CDR1 SGHKS and CDR2 YYEKEE (reference sequence). Trimming took 3 bases from V and 3 from J, leaving 12 bases between them. The CDR3 has 15 residues. The CDR3 nucleotides are TGTGCCAGCAGCTGTTGGGGGCAGGCTAATGAAAAACTGTTTTTT. Residues: CASSCWGQANEKLFF.

V gene TRBV20-1 combines with J gene TRBJ2-7; D remains ambiguous. CDR3 length equals 12 residues. Germline-derived CDR1 and CDR2 are DFQATT and SNEGSKA (reference sequence). The germline V and J ends were trimmed by 3 bases and 0 bases, with 6 bases remaining between them. CDR3 DNA: TGCAGTGCTAGCCCCACCTCCTACGAGCAGTACTTC. It is translated as CSASPTSYEQYF.